One TCR beta chain is described in this entry. The target antigen is unknown. V lost 3 bases and J lost 4; bases outside the gene matches: 9. CDR1 is SGHTA, CDR2 FQGNSA, per germline. The CDR3 consists of 17 residues. These data are taken from a study of T-cell memory formation after mild COVID-19. Study context: Clustering of TCRs was largely donor specific. Overall study results and limits: CD4/CD8 balance held among clones contracting day 15 to 85, and later expanders leaned CD4+. Most CD4+ clones that shrank were in CM and EM, while CD8+ ones turned up in EMRA.

Libraries for TCRalpha and TCRbeta carried sample barcodes and unique molecular identifiers via 5'RACE. MiXCR, run by TCRdb on the 5' RACE reads, gives a single entry per CDR3 protein. The sample includes some 600,000 distinct CDR3 sequences, 15% to 20% of them seen just once. V and J are TRBV7-2 and TRBJ2-2; 9 bases line up with TRBD2. The sequenced sample was PBMCs or a T cell subset sorted from them (not recorded which). The receptor was isolated from an adult woman who had mild COVID-19 (a few samples of this study predate the infection). Cell type and time point are not known. CDR3 residues: CASSLRRGGAGTGELFF. The CDR3 bases are TGTGCCAGCAGCTTGCGACGCGGGGGGGCCGGCACCGGGGAGCTGTTTTTT.